This TCR beta chain was captured in a study of blood T cell repertoires in COVID-19. The CDR3 is made up of 16 amino acids. Germline V gives CDR1 LGHNT, CDR2 FRNRAP. V lost 2 bases to trimming and J lost 3 bases; unmatched junction nucleotides: 6. Method: immunoSEQ multiplex PCR; TCRdb's copy keeps in-frame clones and lacks some. The repertoire includes some 89,000 clones, 65% to 85% of them detected once, and approximately 10% sits in the top ten. The sample comprised peripheral blood. This chain uses TRBV12-5 with TRBJ2-2; 7 nucleotides agree with TRBD2. This receptor was taken from a man aged 65 to 85 with acute or convalescent COVID-19. CDR3 in DNA: TGTGCTAGTGGTTTGTCGTATGGGGGGGACACCGGGGAGCTGTTTTTT. Protein: CASGLSYGGDTGELFF.